This T cell receptor (beta chain) was observed in a study of blood T cell repertoires in COVID-19. Method: immunoSEQ multiplex PCR; TCRdb's copy keeps in-frame clones and lacks some. Here the sample spans 110,000 or so clones, 85% being singletons. With 10 bases removed from V and 1 base from J, the gap between germline ends came to 20 bases. There are 15 residues in the CDR3. In germline, CDR1 is MNHEY, CDR2 SVGAGI. The sample taken for sequencing was peripheral blood. This clonotype was sampled from a human donor in a cohort sampled during active COVID-19. V usage is TRBV6-5 and J usage is TRBJ2-7, with no clear D. The CDR3 here is CATKRNVGLSYEQYF. The CDR3 DNA reads as TGTGCCACAAAAAGGAATGTTGGGCTGTCCTACGAGCAGTACTTC.